These 2 T cell receptor beta chains originate from one sample sequenced in a study of control samples from healthy donors and cancer patients. TCRdb's table, derived via immunoSEQ multiplex PCR, lists solely in-frame clones and lacks some. The table records under 300,000 clones, roughly 80% of them present only once. Sequenced sample: PBMCs. All receptors come from a woman in her sixties with lung cancer.

The chain uses TRBV9 and TRBJ1-2; D unresolved. The CDR3 consists of 15 residues. Germline V gene data show CDR1 as SGDLS and CDR2 as YYNGEE. The V and J ends lost 0 bases and 5 bases respectively, with 14 bases between them. The CDR3 DNA follows: TGTGCCAGCAGCGTAGAGTATTGGACTATATATGGCTACACCTTC. Protein: CASSVEYWTIYGYTF.

This clone appeared a single time. The V call is TRBV2, the J call TRBJ2-2; D is perhaps TRBD2 (5 bases). The CDR3 length is 14 residues. Trimming removed 7 bases at V and 2 bases at J, with 11 bases between. The germline CDR1 and CDR2 sequences are SNHLY and FYNNEI. In nucleotides, the CDR3 is TGTGCCAGCAAAGAGGGATTAAACACCGGGGAGCTGTTTTTT. It specifies CASKEGLNTGELFF.